The entry that follows covers one T cell receptor beta chain sequence. As yet, its antigen is unknown. The CDR3 loop spans 14 amino acids. V was shortened by 6 bases and J by 3 bases, with 14 bases between the two germline ends. CDR1 and CDR2 (germline): KGHSH, LQKENI. These data belong to a study of cytomegalovirus exposure and HLA in healthy donors. In the PCR, 60 Vbeta and 13 Jbeta primers were used. TCRdb's copy holds only in-frame clones and misses some; the assay was immunoSEQ multiplex PCR. The sample consists of about 19,000 clones, about 80% of them appearing once. Study results and limitations: Presence/absence analyses took donor sequencing depth as roughly uniform. The productive fraction for most TCR beta V segments was about 87% or about 30% in an earlier analysis. Later analysis identified around 15,000 TCR beta sequences associated with HLA alleles, using a false discovery rate threshold of 0.05.

This receptor was obtained from a human donor in good health. The chain is built from TRBV18 and TRBJ1-1, with a tentative D call TRBD1 (6 bases). The specimen was PBMCs. The CDR3 here is CASSGGGLHTEAFF. The CDR3 nucleotides are TGTGCCAGCTCCGGGGGGGGGCTGCACACTGAAGCTTTCTTT.